A single sample is the source of the 23 T cell receptor beta chains below, sequenced in a study of blood T cell repertoires in COVID-19. Sequenced by immunoSEQ multiplex PCR; TCRdb stores in-frame clones only, minus some. The sample lists about 170,000 clones; more than 85% were seen once. The sample taken for sequencing was peripheral blood. Receptors were obtained from a man aged 60 to 75 with COVID-19, enrolled during active disease.

The genes are TRBV18 and TRBJ2-1; 8 bases match TRBD2. This CDR3 is built from 16 residues. V dropped 1 base and J dropped 6; count of bases not matched to a gene: 8. CDR1 KGHSH and CDR2 LQKENI come from the germline V gene. The CDR3, as DNA: TGTGCCAGCTCACCACTCCTAGCGGGCGGTACCAATGAGCAGTTCTTC. This translates into CASSPLLAGGTNEQFF.

This chain links TRBV5-4 with TRBJ2-2, with 8 positions matching TRBD1. The CDR3 is 16 residues long. The V gene's germline CDR1 is SGHNT and CDR2 YYREEE (reference sequence). The junction had 8 bases not matched to a gene; V was cut back by 5 bases and J by 2 bases. The CDR3 nucleotides read TGTGCCAGCAGTCCGAACAGGGGGTTTAACACCGGGGAGCTGTTTTTT. It encodes CASSPNRGFNTGELFF. Complete variable domain (other parts from reference TRBV5-4 and TRBJ2-2): ETGVTQSPTHLIKTRGQQVTLRCSSQSGHNTVSWYQQALGQGPQFIFQYYREEENGRGNFPPRFSGLQFPNYSSELNVNALELDDSALYLCASSPNRGFNTGELFFGEGSRLTVL.

This clone appeared a few times. V is TRBV28 and J is TRBJ1-5, with a tentative D call TRBD1 (6 bases). V was pared by 6 bases and J by 0 bases, with 18 bases between. The CDR3 loop spans 17 amino acids. Germline CDR1 and CDR2: MDHEN and SYDVKM. The CDR3 loop is CASSRYRTEYSNQPQHF. CDR3 coding DNA: TGTGCCAGCAGCAGATATCGGACAGAATATAGCAATCAGCCCCAGCATTTT.

The J gene is TRBJ2-7, the V gene TRBV9, with 9 bases identical to TRBD2. Looked up from germline, CDR1 is SGDLS and CDR2 is YYNGEE. V shed 4 bases, J shed 0 bases, and the junction held 5 bases outside the gene matches. The CDR3 runs to 15 residues. The CDR3 DNA follows: TGTGCCAGCAGCCCAAGGCGGGGGGGCTCCTACGAGCAGTACTTC. This codes for CASSPRRGGSYEQYF.

A few counts support this clone. The chain uses TRBV7-3 and TRBJ2-2, with no clear D. The CDR3 spans 14 residues. Germline V gene lookup returns CDR1 SGHTA and CDR2 FQGTGA. The germline V and J ends were trimmed by 5 bases and 6 bases, with 13 bases remaining between them. CDR3 loop: CASSPSVSAGELFF. In DNA form, the CDR3 reads TGTGCCAGCAGCCCCTCCGTGAGTGCCGGGGAGCTGTTTTTT. The whole variable domain, remainder taken from reference TRBV7-3 and TRBJ2-2, is GAGVSQTPSNKVTEKGKYVELRCDPISGHTALYWYRQSLGQGPEFLIYFQGTGAADDSGLPNDRFFAVRPEGSVSTLKIQRTERGDSAVYLCASSPSVSAGELFFGEGSRLTVL.

Here the CDR3 reads CASSPRQGFNEKLFF. CDR3 in DNA: TGTGCCAGCAGCCCGCGCCAGGGCTTTAATGAAAAACTGTTTTTT. V and J are TRBV7-8 and TRBJ1-4, with D maybe TRBD1 (5 bases). V was shortened by 5 bases and J by 4 bases, with 14 bases between the two germline ends. The CDR3 contains 15 residues. The germline gives CDR1 SGHVS, CDR2 FQNEAQ.

This chain connects TRBV28 to TRBJ1-5; TRBD1 might be the D (6 bases). Germline V gives CDR1 MDHEN, CDR2 SYDVKM. Trimming left V 4 bases short and J 0 bases short, with 13 bases between. CDR3 length equals 16 residues. The CDR3 region is CASSSMTGYSNQPQHF. In DNA, the CDR3 is TGTGCCAGCAGTTCGATGACAGGTTATAGCAATCAGCCCCAGCATTTT.

The chain's CDR3 is CASSQDSTASNYGYTF. CDR3 coding DNA: TGTGCCAGCAGCCAAGATTCGACAGCCTCTAACTATGGCTACACCTTC. The rearrangement links TRBV4-2 to TRBJ1-2, with a possible D match to TRBD1 (5 bases). V was cut by 0 bases and J by 0 bases, with 11 bases left in between. CDR3 size: 16 residues. Germline CDR1 is LGHNA and CDR2 is YNFKEQ.

The chain has TRBV6-5 and TRBJ2-7, with TRBD1 identical over 8 bases. Germline V gene lookup returns CDR1 MNHEY and CDR2 SVGAGI. J was trimmed by 9 bases and V by 6 bases; bases with no gene match: 10. This CDR3 is 13 amino acids long. Written as DNA, the CDR3 is TGTGCCAGCAGATCAGGGGGCGTTGGAGGGCAGTACTTC. Translation gives CASRSGGVGGQYF.

The chain joins TRBV3-1 (or the pseudogene TRBV3-2) to TRBJ2-7; 9 nucleotides match TRBD1. V trimming: 4 bases; J trimming: 1 base; junction bases outside the gene matches: 5. CDR3 length: 15 amino acids. CDR1 LGHDT and CDR2 YNNKEL come from the germline V gene (reference sequence). The CDR3 coding sequence is TGTGCCAGCAGCCTCATGACAGGGGGATCCTACGAGCAGTACTTC. This codes for CASSLMTGGSYEQYF.

On this clone itself: Additional DNA sequences in this sample encode the identical CDR3. The chain links TRBV4-3 to TRBJ2-1; the D is unclear. The germline V gene encodes CDR1 LGHNA and CDR2 YSLEER. Deletions cut 0 bases from V and 0 bases from J, with 9 bases between. The CDR3 is 16 amino acids. CDR3 coding DNA: TGCGCCAGCAGCCAAGATGACTTCTCCTCCTACAATGAGCAGTTCTTC. This encodes CASSQDDFSSYNEQFF.

The gene calls are TRBV11-2 and TRBJ2-1; 12 nucleotides agree with TRBD2. The CDR3 is made up of 16 amino acids. V gave up 4 bases and J gave up 3 bases; unmatched junction bases: 4. In germline, CDR1 is SGHAT, CDR2 FQNNGV. The CDR3, as DNA: TGTGCCAGCAGCTCGTCACTAGCGGGAGGCTACAATGAGCAGTTCTTC. Translating it yields CASSSSLAGGYNEQFF.

The chain has TRBV27 and TRBJ1-5; TRBD1 agrees at 7 bases. Germline CDR1 and CDR2: MNHEY and SMNVEV (reference sequence). V shed 6 bases, J shed 4 bases, and the junction held 0 bases outside the gene matches. This CDR3 spans 12 amino acids. The CDR3 DNA reads TGTGCCAGCAGCAGGGGGAATCAGCCCCAGCATTTT. Residues: CASSRGNQPQHF.

This chain joins TRBV2 and TRBJ2-5, with 9 bases lining up with TRBD2. V dropped 4 bases and J dropped 12; count of bases not matched to a gene: 9. The CDR3 contains 13 residues. Germline CDR1 SNHLY, CDR2 FYNNEI. This chain's CDR3 is CASSGAAGGLEYF. CDR3 DNA: TGTGCCAGCAGTGGTGCGGCGGGGGGGCTGGAGTACTTC. Looking up the rest from reference TRBV2 and TRBJ2-5 gives the full variable domain: EPEVTQTPSHQVTQMGQEVILRCVPISNHLYFYWYRQILGQKVEFLVSFYNNEISEKSEIFDDQFSVERPDGSNFTLKIRSTKLEDSAMYFCASSGAAGGLEYFGPGTRLLVL.

This rearrangement joins TRBV4-1 to TRBJ2-7; 10 positions match TRBD2. The CDR3 loop spans 15 amino acids. Germline CDR1 reads MGHRA; CDR2 reads YSYEKL. Germline trimming cut 4 bases from V and 2 bases from J; bases unmatched to any gene: 5. This chain's CDR3 is CASSRRLAGPYEQYF. CDR3 in DNA: TGCGCCAGCAGCCGGAGACTAGCGGGTCCCTACGAGCAGTACTTC.

The genes are TRBV7-2 and TRBJ2-7; 8 bases fit TRBD2. Germline V gene sequence: CDR1 SGHTA, CDR2 FQGNSA. Trimming removed 1 base from V and 5 bases from J; junction bases left unmatched: 7. The CDR3 has 15 amino acids. DNA of the CDR3: TGTGCCAGCAGCTTAGGTGGTAGCGGGATCGACGAGCAGTACTTC. Residues: CASSLGGSGIDEQYF.

CDR3 in amino acids: CASSRSSPDTQYF. CDR3 sequence (DNA): TGTGCCAGCAGTCGATCTAGCCCCGATACGCAGTATTTT. V and J are TRBV7-9 and TRBJ2-3, with TRBD2 as a possible D gene (5 bases). Germline loops: CDR1 SEHNR, CDR2 FQNEAQ (reference sequence). Trimming cost V 6 bases and J 6 bases, with 13 bases left between them. The CDR3 is made up of 13 amino acids.

The chain recombines TRBV19 with TRBJ1-2, with a weak D call TRBD1 (5 bases). V dropped 8 bases and J dropped 0 bases, with 16 bases sitting between them. The length of the CDR3 is 15 residues. Germline lookup yields CDR1 LNHDA and CDR2 SQIVND (reference sequence). The CDR3 region is CASASGGEANYGYTF. The CDR3 coding sequence is TGTGCCAGTGCCTCTGGGGGGGAAGCTAACTATGGCTACACCTTC.

V is TRBV19 and J is TRBJ2-2, with 8 bases aligning to TRBD2. The ends lost 0 bases at V and 6 bases at J; junction bases unmatched: 3. The CDR3 covers 15 residues. Germline lookup yields CDR1 LNHDA and CDR2 SQIVND (reference sequence). This CDR3 is CASSIDRREAGELFF. The CDR3 DNA sequence: TGTGCCAGTAGTATAGATCGGCGGGAGGCCGGGGAGCTGTTTTTT.

The chain combines TRBV21-1 with TRBJ1-4. TRBV21-1 is flagged as a pseudogene. The CDR3 has 15 residues. The CDR3 DNA is TGTGCCAGCACTACTCTGGGGGGAGGGAATGAAAAACTGTTTTTT. Protein product: CASTTLGGGNEKLFF.

The chain is built from TRBV3-1 (or the pseudogene TRBV3-2) and TRBJ2-5, with 11 bases lining up with TRBD2. V was clipped by 5 bases and J by 2 bases; unmatched bases: 7. The CDR3 length is 16 residues. Germline V lookup: CDR1 LGHDT, CDR2 YNNKEL (reference sequence). The CDR3 reads CASSKGIAGGQETQYF. CDR3 nucleotide sequence: TGTGCCAGCAGCAAGGGGATAGCGGGAGGGCAAGAGACCCAGTACTTC.

This clone was seen a few times. This chain connects TRBV18 to TRBJ1-4, with 8 bases fitting TRBD1. V gave up 3 bases and J gave up 1 base; unmatched junction bases: 4. This CDR3 spans 16 amino acids. Germline V gene sequence: CDR1 KGHSH, CDR2 LQKENI. The CDR3 loop is CASSPGTGGTNEKLFF. CDR3 DNA: TGTGCCAGCTCACCCGGGACAGGAGGAACTAATGAAAAACTGTTTTTT.

The chain carries TRBV6-4 and TRBJ1-2; 9 positions match TRBD1. CDR3 length: 14 residues. The germline V gene encodes CDR1 MRHNA and CDR2 SNTAGT. V lost 8 bases, J lost 7 bases, and 11 bases stayed unmatched. CDR3 DNA: TGTGCCAGCGAACCGACCGGGACAGGGACTGGCTACACCTTC. It encodes CASEPTGTGTGYTF.